The 19 T cell receptor beta chains reported below all come from one sample, sequenced in a study of regulatory T cells in long-lasting Graves disease. Relying on iRepertoire HTBI primers and Arm-PCR of CDR3 regions, the team built TCR beta libraries. One entry per CDR3 protein, called by TCRdb with MiXCR from the multiplex PCR reads. Among some 600,000 distinct CDR3 sequences listed, around 15% were seen once. Noted time point: newly diagnosed GD, antithyroid drugs for less than 3 months. The TCR library used RNA extracted from PBMCs. These records were also assigned to another study, of T cells in Graves' hyperthyroidism and ophthalmopathy.

Sequencing was performed on peripheral blood mononuclear cells (PBMCs), taken at new diagnosis, from a patient treated with antithyroid drugs. Receptors originate from a man between 18 and 29 years old with Graves disease.

J is TRBJ2-3 and V is TRBV10-1; 14 nucleotides agree with TRBD2. This CDR3 has 17 residues. Germline trimming cut 2 bases from V and 5 bases from J; bases unmatched to any gene: 6. In germline, CDR1 is WNHNN, CDR2 SYGVQD (reference sequence). The CDR3 region has the DNA TGCGCCAGCAGTGAGGGGACTAGCGGGGGCCGAGGAGATACGCAGTATTTT. Protein sequence: CASSEGTSGGRGDTQYF.

Regarding this clonotype: With a much larger clone just one base away, this may be a read error. This sequence joins TRBV15 and TRBJ2-5; 11 bases line up with TRBD2. Trimming cost V 1 base and J 7 bases; bases outside gene matches: 11. The CDR3 is made up of 17 amino acids. Per the germline V gene, CDR1 is LNHNV and CDR2 is YYDKDF (reference sequence). The CDR3: CATSRGLLAGGTGTQYF. The CDR3 DNA is TGTGCCACCAGCAGAGGTCTTCTAGCGGGAGGCACAGGGACCCAGTACTTC.

The DNA of the CDR3 is TGTGCCAGCAGGATCCGCAGGGGCTCCTACAATGAGCAGTTCTTC. Amino acids: CASRIRRGSYNEQFF. V is TRBV12-3 or TRBV12-4 and J is TRBJ2-1; perhaps TRBD1 as D (6 bases). This CDR3 has 15 amino acids. V lost 6 bases, J lost 0 bases, and 12 bases lay in between.

The genes are TRBV7-9 and TRBJ2-3; no firm D call. The germline V and J ends were trimmed by 11 bases and 3 bases, with 12 bases remaining between them. The CDR3 covers 12 residues. CDR1 and CDR2 from the germline V gene are SEHNR and FQNEAQ (reference sequence). CDR3 bases: TGTGCCGATGGACGGCCTACAGATACGCAGTATTTT. Translation: CADGRPTDTQYF.

This clonotype has ten or more counts. The V call is TRBV30, the J call TRBJ2-7, with TRBD2 as a possible D gene (6 bases). There are 13 residues in the CDR3. In germline, CDR1 is GTSNPN, CDR2 SVGIG (reference sequence). V was pared by 0 bases and J by 5 bases, with 11 bases between. The CDR3 sequence is CAWSVGGGNEQYF. For the CDR3, the DNA is TGTGCCTGGAGTGTCGGTGGGGGGAACGAGCAGTACTTC.

This clonotype was counted many times. This chain connects TRBV20-1 to TRBJ2-3, with 8 bases lining up with TRBD1. CDR1 and CDR2 from the germline V gene are DFQATT and SNEGSKA (reference sequence). V dropped 5 bases and J dropped 2; count of bases not matched to a gene: 9. This CDR3 has 15 amino acids. The CDR3 reads CSAFRRTGTTDTQYF. The CDR3 DNA reads as TGCAGTGCTTTCCGAAGGACAGGGACCACAGATACGCAGTATTTT.

In this sample, this clonotype turned up many times. The genes are TRBV5-1 and TRBJ1-2; no firm D call. The germline CDR1 and CDR2 sequences are SGHRS and YFSETQ. This CDR3 is built from 14 residues. The V end was cut by 0 bases, the J end by 7 bases, with 13 bases between. In DNA, the CDR3 is TGCGCCAGCAGCTTGGCCGGGCAGTCTTCTGGCTACACCTTC. Translating it yields CASSLAGQSSGYTF.

This clonotype was counted between two and nine times. J is TRBJ2-3 and V is TRBV20-1, with TRBD2 identical over 8 bases. Trimming took 8 bases from V and 4 from J; bases not matched to a gene: 8. The V gene's germline CDR1 is DFQATT and CDR2 SNEGSKA (reference sequence). CDR3 length equals 13 residues. The CDR3 protein is CSPRAGASDTQYF. The CDR3 DNA sequence: TGCAGTCCGAGAGCGGGAGCTTCAGATACGCAGTATTTT.

Comments on this clonotype: A read error may account for a junction end that differs from germline. This chain connects TRBV6-1 to TRBJ1-2; TRBD1 agrees at 7 bases. The CDR3 has 13 amino acids. The V gene's germline CDR1 is MNHNS and CDR2 SASEGT. The CDR3 region has the DNA TGCGCCAGTGGCGGGACAGCCCTCTATGGCTACACCTTC. It specifies CASGGTALYGYTF.

In this sample, this clonotype turned up many times. V usage is TRBV27 and J usage is TRBJ2-1; D ambiguous. The germline V gene encodes CDR1 MNHEY and CDR2 SMNVEV (reference sequence). Trimming left V 6 bases short and J 0 bases short, with 12 bases between. This CDR3 is built from 15 residues. CDR3: CASSLLRSSYNEQFF. CDR3 nucleotide sequence: TGTGCCAGCAGCTTACTGCGGAGCTCCTACAATGAGCAGTTCTTC.

This clonotype appeared many times. The J gene is TRBJ1-1, the V gene TRBV3-1; TRBD1 agrees at 10 bases. CDR3 length: 14 amino acids. The ends lost 1 base at V and 6 bases at J; junction bases unmatched: 2. Looked up from germline, CDR1 is LGHDT and CDR2 is YNNKEL (reference sequence). The CDR3: CASSQGQGASEAFF. The CDR3 coding sequence is TGTGCCAGCAGCCAAGGACAGGGGGCTTCTGAAGCTTTCTTT. Complete variable domain (other parts from reference TRBV3-1 and TRBJ1-1): DTAVSQTPKYLVTQMGNDKSIKCEQNLGHDTMYWYKQDSKKFLKIMFSYNNKELIINETVPNRFSPKSPDKAHLNLHINSLELGDSAVYFCASSQGQGASEAFFGQGTRLTVV.

In its sample, this clonotype was seen many times. This rearrangement joins TRBV12-3 or TRBV12-4 to TRBJ1-1; D is unclear. Trimming cost V 1 base and J 1 base, with 13 bases left between them. The CDR3 is made up of 16 amino acids. DNA for the CDR3: TGTGCCAGCAGTTTAGTTTCTCCCGGTGGGAACACTGAAGCTTTCTTT. Translated, it gives CASSLVSPGGNTEAFF.

This clonotype was counted between two and nine times. The chain recombines TRBV11-2 with TRBJ1-5, with D possibly TRBD1 on 6 matching bases. Germline CDR1 is SGHAT and CDR2 is FQNNGV. CDR3 size: 16 residues. Trimming shortened V by 5 bases and J by 2 bases, and 16 bases separated the two germline ends. CDR3 protein: CASSPSGGRGNQPQHF. The CDR3 DNA reads TGTGCCAGCAGCCCTTCGGGGGGGCGCGGCAATCAGCCCCAGCATTTT.

This clonotype was seen repeatedly, ten times or more. The J gene is TRBJ2-7, the V gene TRBV6-1; D is uncertain. V lost 2 bases to trimming and J lost 7 bases, with 21 bases between them. The CDR3 is 16 residues long. CDR1 is MNHNS, CDR2 SASEGT, per germline. CDR3 loop: CASSESPPGAPAEQYF. As DNA, the CDR3 is TGTGCCAGCAGTGAATCACCCCCCGGAGCCCCCGCGGAGCAGTACTTC.

J is TRBJ2-1 and V is TRBV7-9, with D possibly matching TRBD1 (5 bases). V gave up 7 bases and J gave up 7 bases, with 20 bases separating them. In germline, CDR1 is SEHNR, CDR2 FQNEAQ (reference sequence). This CDR3 is 15 amino acids long. Here the CDR3 reads CASTPAPAGWNEQFF. The CDR3 DNA reads as TGTGCCAGCACCCCCGCCCCGGCAGGGTGGAATGAGCAGTTCTTC.

This clonotype was picked up many times. The chain uses TRBV12-3 or TRBV12-4 and TRBJ2-1; 9 nucleotides match TRBD2. V trimming: 1 base; J trimming: 7 bases; junction bases outside the gene matches: 11. The CDR3 is 17 residues long. CDR3: CASSLVQLASGTNEQFF. The CDR3 bases are TGTGCCAGCAGTTTAGTTCAGTTGGCTAGCGGGACGAATGAGCAGTTCTTC.

This clonotype was recorded at least ten times. The J gene is TRBJ2-5, the V gene TRBV11-1; a weak D match, TRBD1 (5 bases). The V gene lost 5 bases and the J gene lost 3 bases, with 16 bases spanning the gap. Germline CDR1 reads SGHAT; CDR2 reads FQDESV (reference sequence). This CDR3 spans 15 amino acids. The CDR3 DNA is TGTGCCAGCAGCCCTGGGGCAGGGCTTAAAGAGACCCAGTACTTC. It specifies CASSPGAGLKETQYF.

Many counts were recorded for this clonotype. The chain recombines TRBV7-6 with TRBJ1-4; maybe TRBD1 (5 bases). This CDR3 is 14 amino acids long. Deletions cut 1 base from V and 7 bases from J, with 10 bases between. Looked up from germline, CDR1 is SGHVS and CDR2 is FNYEAQ. CDR3 loop: CASSLEGTGEKLFF. The DNA of the CDR3 is TGTGCCAGCAGCTTAGAGGGGACGGGTGAAAAACTGTTTTTT.

A few counts support this clonotype. This chain links TRBV20-1 with TRBJ1-2, with TRBD1 as a possible D gene (5 bases). There are 11 residues in the CDR3. Germline loops: CDR1 DFQATT, CDR2 SNEGSKA (reference sequence). Trimming removed 3 bases from V and 8 bases from J, with 10 bases in between. The CDR3 bases are TGCAGTGCTAGGGGGCAGGGCGGCTACACCTTC. As protein: CSARGQGGYTF.